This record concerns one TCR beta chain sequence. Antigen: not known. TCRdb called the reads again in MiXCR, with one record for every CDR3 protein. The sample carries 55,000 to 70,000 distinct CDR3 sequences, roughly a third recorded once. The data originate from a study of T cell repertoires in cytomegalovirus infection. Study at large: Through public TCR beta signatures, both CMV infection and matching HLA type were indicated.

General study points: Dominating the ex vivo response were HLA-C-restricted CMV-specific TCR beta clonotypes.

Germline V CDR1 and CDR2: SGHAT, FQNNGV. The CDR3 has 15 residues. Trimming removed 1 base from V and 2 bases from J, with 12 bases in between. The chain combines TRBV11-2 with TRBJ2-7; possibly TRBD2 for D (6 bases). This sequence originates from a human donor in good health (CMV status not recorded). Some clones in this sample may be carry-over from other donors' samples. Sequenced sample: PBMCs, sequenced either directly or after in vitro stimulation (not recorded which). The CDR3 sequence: CASSLGREWAYEQYF. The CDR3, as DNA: TGTGCCAGCAGCTTAGGACGGGAGTGGGCCTACGAGCAGTACTTC.